The clone carrying this TCR beta chain was detected a few times. Its matching antigen is unknown. This record comes from a study of beta chain features in type 1 diabetes. Study conclusions and caveats: The naive, central memory and Treg TCRB repertoires of patients appeared to be more similar to one another than those of healthy donors. Among all four CD4+ subsets, Type 1 diabetes patients had TCRB CDR3s that were moderately but significantly shorter. Over-representation of high TCR-expressing cells was a possible consequence of cDNA sequencing. The study found fewer insertions and more deletions at VDJ junctions in type 1 diabetes patients.

Sequenced material consisted of expressed TCRB transcripts (all of the isolated RNA was reverse transcribed). The repertoire was sequenced with immunoSEQ multiplex PCR; TCRdb's copy has only in-frame clones and lacks some. The top ten hold around 0.015% of the sample, which has hundreds of thousands of clones, approximately 15% seen once. V shed 2 bases and J 6 bases; nucleotides not matched to a gene: 6. The CDR3 runs to 14 residues. Germline CDR1 is SNHLY and CDR2 is FYNNEI. The TCR sequence derives from a young man with type 1 diabetes. The chain links TRBV2 to TRBJ2-7, with 8 bases identical to TRBD1. Input material: naive CD4+ T cells from blood. The CDR3 region has the DNA TGTGCCAGCAGTGAACAAGGACAGGGTTCCGAGCAGTACTTC. Translation: CASSEQGQGSEQYF. Variable domain in full (rest from reference TRBV2 and TRBJ2-7): EPEVTQTPSHQVTQMGQEVILRCVPISNHLYFYWYRQILGQKVEFLVSFYNNEISEKSEIFDDQFSVERPDGSNFTLKIRSTKLEDSAMYFCASSEQGQGSEQYFGPGTRLTVT.